Below are 5 T cell receptor beta chains sequenced from a single sample in a study of shared clonotypes between healthy human individuals. Generated by immunoSEQ multiplex PCR, the TCRdb table keeps only in-frame clones and is missing some. The sample gives over a million clones, approximately 78% of which show up once; around 0.61% is in the top ten. Source material: memory CD4+ T cells from PBMCs. Subset: CD45RA-negative fraction. These receptors originate from a man aged 18 to 35 in good health. Some clones in this sample may be carry-over from other donors' samples.

The chain joins TRBV28 to TRBJ1-4; D may be TRBD1 (6 bases). V lost 2 bases and J 7 bases, leaving 11 bases between the germline ends. The germline V gene encodes CDR1 MDHEN and CDR2 SYDVKM. CDR3 length: 14 residues. The CDR3: CASSLGQGPEKLFF. The CDR3 bases are TGTGCCAGCAGTTTAGGTCAGGGGCCTGAAAAACTGTTTTTT.

This clone was seen many times. The rearrangement joins TRBV9 to TRBJ2-2; D is unclear. Trimming shortened V by 6 bases and J by 7 bases, and 10 bases separated the two germline ends. This CDR3 contains 12 residues. Germline lookup yields CDR1 SGDLS and CDR2 YYNGEE. CDR3 loop: CASTLDGGELFF. The CDR3, as DNA: TGTGCCAGCACCTTGGACGGCGGGGAGCTGTTTTTT.

This clone came up once. V is TRBV7-9 and J is TRBJ2-2; 7 bases line up with TRBD2. CDR1 is SEHNR and CDR2 is FQNEAQ in the germline V gene (reference sequence). V lost 7 bases to trimming and J lost 2 bases; unmatched junction nucleotides: 10. There are 16 residues in the CDR3. The CDR3 nucleotides are TGTGCCAGCAACCCCAGGGCTAGCGGCAACACCGGGGAGCTGTTTTTT. It translates to CASNPRASGNTGELFF.

With respect to this clone: The identical CDR3 is also encoded by other nucleotide sequences in the sample. The V call is TRBV19, the J call TRBJ1-5; 8 bases agree with TRBD1. From germline, CDR1 is LNHDA and CDR2 SQIVND (reference sequence). V lost 6 bases, J lost 2 bases, and 6 bases stayed unmatched. The CDR3 is 15 amino acids. CDR3 sequence (DNA): TGTGCCAGTAGGACCGGGACAGGAGGCAATCAGCCCCAGCATTTT. As protein: CASRTGTGGNQPQHF. The full variable domain, in which reference TRBV19 and TRBJ1-5 provide the parts outside the CDR3, is DGGITQSPKYLFRKEGQNVTLSCEQNLNHDAMYWYRQDPGQGLRLIYYSQIVNDFQKGDIAEGYSVSREKKESFPLTVTSAQKNPTAFYLCASRTGTGGNQPQHFGDGTRLSIL.

This clone has a handful of counts. This chain joins TRBV6-5 and TRBJ2-1; D might be TRBD2 (5 bases). The CDR3 spans 16 residues. Germline CDR1 MNHEY, CDR2 SVGAGI. Trimming pared 0 bases from V and 0 bases from J, leaving 9 bases between. The CDR3: CASSYSPRGSYNEQFF. CDR3 sequence (DNA): TGTGCCAGCAGTTACTCCCCCCGGGGCTCCTACAATGAGCAGTTCTTC.